This T cell receptor beta chain originates from a study of T cells in Graves' hyperthyroidism and ophthalmopathy. Overall study: Peripheral blood was secured at the point of initial diagnosis, before any treatment. Study-wide results and limits: Blood samples included most of the expanded thyroid clonotypes exceeding 0.001.

This clonotype was seen many times. Its specificity is not known. The source material, RNA transcripts, was used to amplify TCR beta CDR3 regions. HTBI primers drove first-round RT-PCR of the TCR CDR3. MiXCR, applied by TCRdb to the multiplex PCR reads, yields one record per CDR3 protein. The repertoire holds nearly 600,000 distinct CDR3 sequences, with approximately 15% as singletons. V dropped 5 bases and J dropped 4; count of bases not matched to a gene: 7. The CDR3 extends over 16 amino acids. Germline V lookup: CDR1 MNHNS, CDR2 SASEGT. Sequenced input: blood. The TCR comes from a woman under 40 with Graves' hyperthyroidism that later progressed to Graves' ophthalmopathy. V usage is TRBV6-1 and J usage is TRBJ2-7; 14 bases match TRBD2. The CDR3 DNA sequence: TGTGCCAGCAGTTCCCTGGGACTAGCGGGAGTGTACGAGCAGTACTTC. Residues: CASSSLGLAGVYEQYF.